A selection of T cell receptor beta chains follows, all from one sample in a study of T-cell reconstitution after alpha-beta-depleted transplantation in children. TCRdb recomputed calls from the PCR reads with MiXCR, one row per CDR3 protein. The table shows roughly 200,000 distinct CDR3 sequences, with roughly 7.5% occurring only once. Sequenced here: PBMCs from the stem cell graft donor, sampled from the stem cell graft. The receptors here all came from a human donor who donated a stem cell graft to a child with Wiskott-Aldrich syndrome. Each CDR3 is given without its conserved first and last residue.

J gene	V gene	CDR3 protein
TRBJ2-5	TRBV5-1	ASSLTVLQETQY
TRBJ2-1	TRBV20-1	SARTSVRSYNEQF
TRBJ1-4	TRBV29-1	SFRTGTGGSEGEKLF
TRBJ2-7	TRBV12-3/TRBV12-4	ASSFLTGHWDEQY
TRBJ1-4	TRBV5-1	ASSLGGPTNEKLF
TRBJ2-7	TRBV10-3	AISESLVGDRSYEQY
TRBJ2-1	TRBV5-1	ASSPPRDSFDEQF
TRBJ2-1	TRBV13	ASSSRTEQF
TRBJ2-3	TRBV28	ASSLNIPMGTDTQY
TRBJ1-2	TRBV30	AWSAREYGYT
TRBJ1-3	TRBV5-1	ASSLQDTGNTIY
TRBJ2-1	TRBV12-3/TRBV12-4	ASSSRLKQGFYNEQF
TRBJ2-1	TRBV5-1	ASSLLREGGNEQF
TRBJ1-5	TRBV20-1	SAGGGQGINQPQH
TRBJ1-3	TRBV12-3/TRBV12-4	ASREAVRNTIY
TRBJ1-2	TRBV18	ASSPDRATYGYT
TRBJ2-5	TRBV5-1	ASSYSGTGEETQY
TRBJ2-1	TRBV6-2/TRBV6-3	AIQDRPNFNEQF
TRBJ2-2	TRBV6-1	ASTQRGGYTGELF
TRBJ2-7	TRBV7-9	ASSPGDKDYEQY
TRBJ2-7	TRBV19	ASSIDSSYEQY
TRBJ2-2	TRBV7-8	ASSPGTSGGTYTGELF
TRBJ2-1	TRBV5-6	ASSLWGRGNEQF
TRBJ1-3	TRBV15	ATSSPAEPGNTIY
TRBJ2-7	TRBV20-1	SARNDRGRTEQY
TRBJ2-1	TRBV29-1	SVLPLNEQF
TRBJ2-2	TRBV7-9	ASSLAVVTGELF
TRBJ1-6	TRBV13	ASSFTQDSPLH
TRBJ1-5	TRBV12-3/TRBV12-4	ASSLPGGVGNQPQH